What follows is one T cell receptor (beta chain) and its context. These data come from a study of shared T cell receptors in the human thymus. The V gene's germline CDR1 is MGHRA and CDR2 YSYEKL. CDR3 length equals 15 residues. V dropped 1 base and J dropped 4 bases, with 10 bases sitting between them. TCRdb's table, derived via immunoSEQ multiplex PCR, lists solely in-frame clones and lacks some. The table lists roughly 710,000 clones, 70% to 90% of them singletons. The same data also went into a second study, on human thymus T cells. This second report adds: During corrective heart surgery, resections were taken, and the thymus tissue came from them.

The clonotype was recovered from a girl in the first two years of life with a congenital heart defect. This chain links TRBV4-1 with TRBJ2-2; D uncertain. What was sequenced was thymocytes. The CDR3 DNA follows: TGCGCCAGCAGCCAAGGTGGAGCCCGCACCGGGGAGCTGTTTTTT. It yields the protein CASSQGGARTGELFF.